This entry describes one T cell receptor beta chain. This sample was taken from a study of blood T cell repertoires in COVID-19. The overall study: Sample material is recorded as cDNA or gDNA derived from T cells, B-cell-depleted T cells, or PBMCs.

Germline V lookup: CDR1 SQVTM, CDR2 ANQGSEA. CDR3 length equals 10 residues. The J segment lost 8 bases and the V segment lost 6 bases, leaving 2 bases of the junction unmatched. Data came from immunoSEQ multiplex PCR; TCRdb stores just in-frame clones and leaves some out. The sample holds hundreds of thousands of clones, more than 75% seen once. Clinical history as reported by participants underpinned cohort assignment. The V and J genes are TRBV29-1 and TRBJ1-1; 8 bases fit TRBD1. Sequenced sample: PBMCs or T cells enriched from blood (not recorded which). The TCR was taken from a woman between 45 and 65 years old who had recovered from COVID-19. CDR3 region: CSVGQGEAFF. CDR3 in DNA: TGCAGCGTCGGACAGGGAGAAGCTTTCTTT.